This is a list of T cell receptor beta chains from one sample in a study of blood T cells in healthy people across ages. TCRdb called the 5' RACE reads again in MiXCR, with one record for every CDR3 protein. The data contain about 730,000 distinct CDR3 sequences, 43% of them singletons. The sequenced material came from blood. The receptors were sampled from an older woman in good health. Each CDR3 is given with its conserved first and last residue. A D gene is named only where the DNA matches it firmly. The size of a clone is reported for some rows only, either as once, few or many, or as a class for expanded clones.

clone size: -
J gene: TRBJ2-7
D gene: TRBD1
V gene: TRBV5-1
CDR3 DNA: TGCGCCAGCAGCGGGGCGACAGGGGGTCTCTACGAGCAGTACTTC
CDR3 protein: CASSGATGGLYEQYF

clone size: few
J gene: TRBJ2-5
D gene: -
V gene: TRBV5-6
CDR3 DNA: TGTGCCAGCAGCTCCCGGGGGCCCTTCCAAGAGACCCAGTACTTC
CDR3 protein: CASSSRGPFQETQYF

clone size: -
J gene: TRBJ2-6
D gene: -
V gene: TRBV4-2
CDR3 DNA: TGTGCCAGCAGCCAAGAGGAAGGGGCTGGGGCCAACGTCCTGACTTTC
CDR3 protein: CASSQEEGAGANVLTF

clone size: -
J gene: TRBJ1-1
D gene: -
V gene: TRBV10-3
CDR3 DNA: TGTGCCATCAGTAACGACGAGAACACTGAAGCTTTCTTT
CDR3 protein: CAISNDENTEAFF

clone size: -
J gene: TRBJ1-1
D gene: -
V gene: TRBV28
CDR3 DNA: TGTGCCAGCAGCTTAGTCTCGGGGGCTTTCTTT
CDR3 protein: CASSLVSGAFF

clone size: few
J gene: TRBJ1-4
D gene: TRBD1
V gene: TRBV11-1
CDR3 DNA: TGTGCCAGCAGCTCCCGGGACAGGATCTCAACACTGAAGGGGACTAATCGTGAAAAACTGTTTTTT
CDR3 protein: CASSSRDRISTLKGTNREKLFF

clone size: few
J gene: TRBJ2-5
D gene: TRBD1
V gene: TRBV5-1
CDR3 DNA: TGCGCCAGCAGTGGAGGGACAGGGGGGTACCAAGAGACCCAGTACTTC
CDR3 protein: CASSGGTGGYQETQYF

clone size: -
J gene: TRBJ2-1
D gene: -
V gene: TRBV20-1
CDR3 DNA: TGCAGTGCCGGAGGGGCAGCTGGGTACAATGAGCAGTTCTTC
CDR3 protein: CSAGGAAGYNEQFF

clone size: -
J gene: TRBJ2-3
D gene: -
V gene: TRBV6-1
CDR3 DNA: TGTGCCAGCAGTGAAGGAGACACCTACACAGATACGCAGTATTTT
CDR3 protein: CASSEGDTYTDTQYF

clone size: few
J gene: TRBJ2-7
D gene: TRBD1
V gene: TRBV6-6
CDR3 DNA: TGTGCCAGCAGTTACTCTGCAGGGGGTCTTGAGCAGTACTTC
CDR3 protein: CASSYSAGGLEQYF

clone size: -
J gene: TRBJ2-1
D gene: -
V gene: TRBV10-3
CDR3 DNA: TGTGCCATCAGTGAAGGCAGCAATGAGCAGTTCTTC
CDR3 protein: CAISEGSNEQFF

clone size: -
J gene: TRBJ2-7
D gene: TRBD2
V gene: TRBV20-1
CDR3 DNA: TGCAGTGCCCAGTCCCAGCGGGGCGCCTACGAGCAGTACTTC
CDR3 protein: CSAQSQRGAYEQYF

clone size: -
J gene: TRBJ2-2
D gene: -
V gene: TRBV3-1
CDR3 DNA: TGTGCCAGCAGCCAACATAACACCGGGGAGCTGTTTTTT
CDR3 protein: CASSQHNTGELFF

clone size: -
J gene: TRBJ2-1
D gene: -
V gene: TRBV20-1
CDR3 DNA: TGCAGTGCTAGAGGCCCTAGCGCGGACAATGAGCAGTTCTTC
CDR3 protein: CSARGPSADNEQFF

clone size: -
J gene: TRBJ1-1
D gene: -
V gene: TRBV13
CDR3 DNA: TGTGCCAGCAGCCCCTCTAGGGGGGGGGAAGCTTTCTTT
CDR3 protein: CASSPSRGGEAFF

clone size: -
J gene: TRBJ1-4
D gene: TRBD1
V gene: TRBV10-3
CDR3 DNA: TGTGCCATCAGTCCCGGGACAGGGGTAGGAGGTGAAAAACTGTTTTTT
CDR3 protein: CAISPGTGVGGEKLFF

clone size: once
J gene: TRBJ2-5
D gene: -
V gene: TRBV7-8
CDR3 DNA: TGTGCCAGCAGCTTAGCAAGGGGGGCCCAAGAGACCCAGTACTTC
CDR3 protein: CASSLARGAQETQYF

clone size: -
J gene: TRBJ2-2
D gene: -
V gene: TRBV5-1
CDR3 DNA: TGCGCCAGCAGCTCCACTAACGGGGCCGGGGAGCTGTTTTTT
CDR3 protein: CASSSTNGAGELFF

clone size: few
J gene: TRBJ2-1
D gene: TRBD1
V gene: TRBV5-6
CDR3 DNA: TGTGCCAGCAGCTTGGTCTGGGACAGTAACAATGAGCAGTTCTTC
CDR3 protein: CASSLVWDSNNEQFF

clone size: -
J gene: TRBJ2-1
D gene: -
V gene: TRBV5-4
CDR3 DNA: TGTGCCAGCAGCGACCCGGGAGCGCTCGGCGATGAGCAGTTCTTC
CDR3 protein: CASSDPGALGDEQFF

clone size: -
J gene: TRBJ2-5
D gene: TRBD2
V gene: TRBV20-1
CDR3 DNA: TGCAGTGCTCCGCGGGAGTCTGGAGAGACCCAGTACTTC
CDR3 protein: CSAPRESGETQYF

clone size: few
J gene: TRBJ2-5
D gene: TRBD1
V gene: TRBV6-2/TRBV6-3
CDR3 DNA: TGTGCCAGCAGCCGCTTCGGGGACAGGCGTCAAGAGACCCAGTACTTC
CDR3 protein: CASSRFGDRRQETQYF